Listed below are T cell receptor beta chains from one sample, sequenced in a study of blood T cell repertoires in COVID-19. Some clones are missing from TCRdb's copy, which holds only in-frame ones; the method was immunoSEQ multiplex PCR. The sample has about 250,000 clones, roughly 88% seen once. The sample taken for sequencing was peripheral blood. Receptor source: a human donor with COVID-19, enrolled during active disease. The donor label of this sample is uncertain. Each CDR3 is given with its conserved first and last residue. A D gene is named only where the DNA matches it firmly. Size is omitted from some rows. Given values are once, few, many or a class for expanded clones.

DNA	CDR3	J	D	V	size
TGCGCCAGCACGTCAACGACAGGGTACTATGGCTACACCTTC	CASTSTTGYYGYTF	TRBJ1-2	TRBD1	TRBV4-1	few
TGTGCCAGCAGGAGCACCAATCAGCCCCAGCATTTT	CASRSTNQPQHF	TRBJ1-5	NA	TRBV2	once
TGTGCCAGCTCACTTGAAATTCCAGGGGACACTGAAGCTTTCTTT	CASSLEIPGDTEAFF	TRBJ1-1	NA	TRBV18	NA
TGTGCCAGCTCACCCACCGGGACAGGGAATGATGAGCAGTTCTTC	CASSPTGTGNDEQFF	TRBJ2-1	TRBD1	TRBV18	NA
TGCGCCAGCAGCTTAGGGGCCGATCAGCCCCAGCATTTT	CASSLGADQPQHF	TRBJ1-5	NA	TRBV5-1	NA
TGTGCCAGCAGCAGAACAGGGGGCGCCTACAATGAGCAGTTCTTC	CASSRTGGAYNEQFF	TRBJ2-1	TRBD1	TRBV7-3	NA
TGTGCCAGCAGCTTAACCCAGGGAGGCTACACCTTC	CASSLTQGGYTF	TRBJ1-2	NA	TRBV7-9	NA
TGTGCCAGCAGTCCCTCCGAGGGGAACACTGAAGCTTTCTTT	CASSPSEGNTEAFF	TRBJ1-1	NA	TRBV27	NA
TGTGCCATCAGTGGGGGGGTGGACACCGGGGAGCTGTTTTTT	CAISGGVDTGELFF	TRBJ2-2	NA	TRBV10-3	NA
TGTGCCAGCAGTTATAGTGGTCAGCCCCAGCATTTT	CASSYSGQPQHF	TRBJ1-5	NA	TRBV6-6	NA
TGTGCCAGCAGTGCGGTTAGGAGCGGTAACTACGAGCAGTACTTC	CASSAVRSGNYEQYF	TRBJ2-7	NA	TRBV2	NA
TGTGCCAGCAGGACAAATACGAACACTGAAGCTTTCTTT	CASRTNTNTEAFF	TRBJ1-1	NA	TRBV12-3/TRBV12-4	NA
TGTGCCAGCAGCCAAGGGGCAGCCAAGAGTAATTCACCCCTCCACTTT	CASSQGAAKSNSPLHF	TRBJ1-6	NA	TRBV3-1/TRBV3-2	NA
TGTGCCAGCAGTTCGTTACAAGTTTACACTGAAGCTTTCTTT	CASSSLQVYTEAFF	TRBJ1-1	NA	TRBV6-2/TRBV6-3	NA
TGTGCCAGTAGTGCGACAGGGGTGAACACTGAAGCTTTCTTT	CASSATGVNTEAFF	TRBJ1-1	TRBD1	TRBV19	NA
TGTGCCACGACTAGCCCTCCTCTCTACGAGCAGTACTTC	CATTSPPLYEQYF	TRBJ2-7	TRBD2	TRBV19	NA
TGTGCCAGCAGTCGAGATCTTCGACAGGGAGAAGGCTACACCTTC	CASSRDLRQGEGYTF	TRBJ1-2	TRBD1	TRBV6-5	NA
TGTGCCAGTTTCTCCTCGACAGGGATCGCTGAAGCTTTCTTT	CASFSSTGIAEAFF	TRBJ1-1	TRBD1	TRBV6-5	NA
TGCGCCAGCAGCTCACCGCGGGAGAGTGATACGCAGTATTTT	CASSSPRESDTQYF	TRBJ2-3	TRBD2	TRBV5-1	once
TGTGCCAGTAGTATAGATTCAGTCTCCTACGAGCAGTACTTC	CASSIDSVSYEQYF	TRBJ2-7	NA	TRBV19	once
TGTGCCAGTAGTATAGGAACCGGACAGGTCTCTGGAAACACCATATATTTT	CASSIGTGQVSGNTIYF	TRBJ1-3	TRBD1	TRBV19	NA
TGTGCCAGCAGTTTTACGGATTCACCCCTCCACTTT	CASSFTDSPLHF	TRBJ1-6	NA	TRBV6-7	NA
TGTGCCAGCAGCGTCGGACTTCCCGGCAATGAGCAGTTCTTC	CASSVGLPGNEQFF	TRBJ2-1	NA	TRBV9	NA
TGTGCCAGCAGCCTGGCAGGGGGCGCGATATCTAACTATGGCTACACCTTC	CASSLAGGAISNYGYTF	TRBJ1-2	TRBD1	TRBV5-6	once
TGTGCCGGACCGGGACAAGGGTCAGGCAACTATGGCTACACCTTC	CAGPGQGSGNYGYTF	TRBJ1-2	NA	TRBV30	NA
TGCAGTGCTGTCAGACAGGGTGGACAGCATTTT	CSAVRQGGQHF	TRBJ1-5	TRBD1	TRBV20-1	NA
TGTGCCAGCAGACTTACAGGGAATCAGCCCCAGCATTTT	CASRLTGNQPQHF	TRBJ1-5	NA	TRBV27	once
TGCAGCGTGGCGGGCTTCGACTATGGCTACACCTTC	CSVAGFDYGYTF	TRBJ1-2	NA	TRBV29-1	NA
TGTGCCCAAACAGGGGGTTCGGGGAACACTGAAGCTTTCTTT	CAQTGGSGNTEAFF	TRBJ1-1	TRBD1	TRBV30	NA
TGTGCCAGCAGTTTATCGGGACAGCCTAACTATGGCTACACCTTC	CASSLSGQPNYGYTF	TRBJ1-2	TRBD1	TRBV27	NA
TGTGCCAGTAGTACCGGCGAGACAGGGGTAGGTGATACGCAGTATTTT	CASSTGETGVGDTQYF	TRBJ2-3	TRBD1	TRBV19	NA
TGCAGCGTTGATAAGAGGGGACAGGGAAAGGACACCGGGGAGCTGTTTTTT	CSVDKRGQGKDTGELFF	TRBJ2-2	TRBD1	TRBV29-1	NA
TGTGCCAGCTCACCAGGACAGGGCGGTCAGCCCCAGCATTTT	CASSPGQGGQPQHF	TRBJ1-5	TRBD1	TRBV18	few
TGTGCCAGCAGCCTGTACCCAGGGGGCAGGGAGACCCAGTACTTC	CASSLYPGGRETQYF	TRBJ2-5	TRBD1	TRBV6-6	NA
TGTGCCAGCAGTTACCGAGGGACAGGGTTGAACACTGAAGCTTTCTTT	CASSYRGTGLNTEAFF	TRBJ1-1	TRBD1	TRBV6-5	NA
TGCGCCAGCAGCTCCGGGACAGGGGGTACCTACGAGCAGTACTTC	CASSSGTGGTYEQYF	TRBJ2-7	TRBD1	TRBV5-1	NA
TGTGCCTGGTCCCCCGGGACAGGGGGCAAAGCTTTCTTT	CAWSPGTGGKAFF	TRBJ1-1	TRBD1	TRBV30	NA
TGTGCCAGTAGTTTTAGTAGGACTAGCGGAATGCGAACCGGGGAGCTGTTTTTT	CASSFSRTSGMRTGELFF	TRBJ2-2	TRBD2	TRBV19	NA
TGTGCCAGCAGCTCGGGACAGCGGAATCAGCCCCAGCATTTT	CASSSGQRNQPQHF	TRBJ1-5	TRBD1	TRBV7-8	NA
TGTGCCAGCAGCCCTACCGGGACTAGCGGGAGTTGGGGTACGCAGTATTTT	CASSPTGTSGSWGTQYF	TRBJ2-3	TRBD2	TRBV3-1/TRBV3-2	few
TGTGCCAGCAGCCAAGATGACAGGGTTTGGTATGGCTACACCTTC	CASSQDDRVWYGYTF	TRBJ1-2	TRBD1	TRBV3-1/TRBV3-2	NA
TGTGCCTGGAAGACCAGGACTAGCGGGAGGGGGGGCACCGGGGAGCTGTTTTTT	CAWKTRTSGRGGTGELFF	TRBJ2-2	TRBD2	TRBV30	NA
TGTGCCAGTAGTATATCCGGACTTGCCGGCGGCTACACCTTC	CASSISGLAGGYTF	TRBJ1-2	NA	TRBV19	NA
TGTGCCAGCAGCTTAAATGGCGGTCCCTACGAGCAGTACTTC	CASSLNGGPYEQYF	TRBJ2-7	NA	TRBV7-3	NA
TGTGCCACCTCGATCGGGAAAGAGAACCAGCCCCAGCATTTT	CATSIGKENQPQHF	TRBJ1-5	NA	TRBV24-1	few
TGCGCCAGCAGCTTCGGGGGAACTTCCTACGAGCAGTACTTC	CASSFGGTSYEQYF	TRBJ2-7	NA	TRBV5-1	NA
TGTGCCACCAGAGAAACAGGGAGCTCCTACAATGAGCAGTTCTTC	CATRETGSSYNEQFF	TRBJ2-1	NA	TRBV15	NA
TGCGCCAGCAGCCCCTCCGGGGGGCGGATTAATGAAAAACTGTTTTTT	CASSPSGGRINEKLFF	TRBJ1-4	NA	TRBV4-1	NA
TGTGCCAGCAGTTACCGAGCAGGTCGGGGCACTGAAGCTTTCTTT	CASSYRAGRGTEAFF	TRBJ1-1	NA	TRBV6-5	NA
TGTGCCAGCAGCCTCTGGGGGCGCCGTAATCAGCCCCAGCATTTT	CASSLWGRRNQPQHF	TRBJ1-5	NA	TRBV28	NA
TGTGCCAGCAGCCCAACGGGCAGCCGGAGGCCTGAGCAGTACTTC	CASSPTGSRRPEQYF	TRBJ2-7	NA	TRBV3-1/TRBV3-2	NA
TGTGCCAGCCGACTAGCGGGAGACTACGAGCAGTACTTC	CASRLAGDYEQYF	TRBJ2-7	TRBD2	TRBV6-5	NA